The 9 T cell receptor beta chains below all came from one sample that was sequenced in a study of blood T cell repertoires in COVID-19 (dated by TCRdb to 2020 to 2022). Libraries came from the immunoSEQ multiplex PCR assay. The source is immuneACCESS, and TCRdb retained only in-frame sequences with V and J called. Part of the clones is not carried over; for the studies checked, unresolved V genes explain less than half of this, and the remainder is unexplained. Recorded for this sample are about 220,000 clones; around 82% of them occurred a single time. Of the sample, roughly 2.3% is held by the ten largest clones. The sequencing input was peripheral blood. All receptors derive from a woman aged 55-75 years with acute or convalescent COVID-19.

In its sample, this clone was seen once. The rearrangement uses TRBV5-1 and TRBJ1-5; TRBD1 matches 7 bases. This CDR3 contains 14 residues. CDR1 is SGHRS, CDR2 YFSETQ, per germline. The J segment lost 5 bases and the V segment lost 5 bases, leaving 7 bases of the junction unmatched. The CDR3 region is CASRTGTVYQPQHF. The CDR3 DNA is TGCGCCAGCAGAACGGGGACAGTTTATCAGCCCCAGCATTTT.

V usage is TRBV15 and J usage is TRBJ2-6; maybe TRBD2 (7 bases). Between the trimmed V and J ends, which lost 1 base and 2 bases, there was a span of 12 bases. CDR3 length: 17 amino acids. Looked up from germline, CDR1 is LNHNV and CDR2 is YYDKDF (reference sequence). CDR3 amino acids: CATSRAGEGAGANVLTF. The CDR3 region has the DNA TGTGCCACCAGCAGAGCCGGGGAGGGGGCTGGGGCCAACGTCCTGACTTTC.

The genes are TRBV2 and TRBJ1-5; perhaps TRBD1 as D (6 bases). The germline gives CDR1 SNHLY, CDR2 FYNNEI. V was pared by 8 bases and J by 7 bases, with 15 bases between. The CDR3 has 13 residues. The CDR3 spells CASGNNRDQPQHF. CDR3 nucleotides: TGTGCCAGCGGGAATAACAGGGACCAGCCCCAGCATTTT.

This rearrangement joins TRBV6-1 to TRBJ1-2; 7 bases line up with TRBD1. The CDR3 is 14 amino acids. Germline CDR1 is MNHNS and CDR2 is SASEGT. The junction had 7 bases not matched to a gene; V was cut back by 2 bases and J by 7 bases. The CDR3 loop reads CASSEIRDRGGYTF. Here the CDR3 DNA reads TGTGCCAGCAGTGAAATTCGGGACAGAGGTGGCTACACCTTC.

The chain combines TRBV7-2 with TRBJ2-7; 7 positions match TRBD1. CDR1 and CDR2 from the germline V gene are SGHTA and FQGNSA. After removal of 5 bases from V and 7 bases from J, the junction contained 11 bases not matched to a gene. The CDR3 has 14 amino acids. The CDR3 is CASSEEGADLEQYF. CDR3 DNA sequence: TGTGCCAGCAGCGAAGAGGGGGCTGACCTGGAGCAGTACTTC.

Only a few counts were recorded for this clone. The chain employs TRBV6-1 and TRBJ1-3, with D perhaps matching TRBD1 (5 bases). The CDR3 spans 16 residues. In germline, CDR1 is MNHNS, CDR2 SASEGT. V was trimmed by 3 bases and J by 5 bases, leaving 17 bases between them. The CDR3 DNA reads TGTGCCAGCAGTGACAAAGAGCGGGGCCCTAGAAACACCATATATTTT. Protein product: CASSDKERGPRNTIYF.

The J gene is TRBJ2-2, the V gene TRBV30, with D perhaps TRBD2 (6 bases). Deletions cut 1 base from V and 7 bases from J, with 10 bases between. Germline-derived CDR1 and CDR2 are GTSNPN and SVGIG (reference sequence). The CDR3 loop spans 13 amino acids. For the CDR3, the DNA is TGTGCCTGGAGTGCTGCGGGGAGCGGGGAGCTGTTTTTT. Protein: CAWSAAGSGELFF.

The chain links TRBV5-1 to TRBJ2-3; TRBD2 matches 10 bases. V dropped 4 bases and J dropped 12; count of bases not matched to a gene: 8. The CDR3 contains 13 residues. Germline CDR1 reads SGHRS; CDR2 reads YFSETQ. The CDR3 loop reads CASSTHGTSAQYF. CDR3 nucleotides: TGCGCCAGCAGCACGCACGGGACTAGCGCCCAGTATTTT.

This chain uses TRBV5-5 with TRBJ2-1; weak D call: TRBD2 (5 bases). Trimming shortened V by 4 bases and J by 5 bases, and 10 bases separated the two germline ends. CDR3 length equals 13 residues. Looked up from germline, CDR1 is SGHKS and CDR2 is YYEKEE (reference sequence). CDR3 sequence reads: CASSPGGHNEQFF. The CDR3 nucleotides read TGTGCCAGCAGCCCAGGAGGTCACAATGAGCAGTTCTTC.